The 4 T cell receptor beta chains listed next were all sequenced from one sample in a study of blood T cell repertoires in COVID-19. The data were produced by immunoSEQ multiplex PCR, yet TCRdb's version contains in-frame clones alone and is incomplete. This sample has under 300,000 clones, with roughly 80% found just once. The sequencing input was peripheral blood. The source is a woman aged 40 to 55 with active or convalescent COVID-19.

V usage is TRBV10-3 and J usage is TRBJ1-6, with 8 bases that match TRBD1. CDR1 and CDR2 from the germline V gene are ENHRY and SYGVKD. The CDR3 length is 14 residues. V shed 4 bases and J 10 bases; nucleotides not matched to a gene: 6. DNA for the CDR3: TGTGCCATCAGTGGACAGGGGCTGGTGTCACCCCTCCACTTT. Translated: CAISGQGLVSPLHF.

Turning to this clone: Other DNA sequences in the sample encode the same CDR3. The J gene is TRBJ2-3, the V gene TRBV11-2; 8 bases line up with TRBD2. Germline trimming cut 4 bases from V and 4 bases from J; bases unmatched to any gene: 7. Germline loops: CDR1 SGHAT, CDR2 FQNNGV. The CDR3 is 15 residues long. In DNA form, the CDR3 reads TGTGCCAGCAGCTCCACGGGGGGGCGCGCAGATACGCAGTATTTT. Protein: CASSSTGGRADTQYF.

This clone has only a few counts. The chain employs TRBV9 and TRBJ1-6; TRBD1 matches at 10 bases. This CDR3 is built from 15 residues. Germline CDR1 is SGDLS and CDR2 is YYNGEE. The V gene end was trimmed by 0 bases and the J gene end by 9 bases; junction bases not matched to a gene: 3. The chain's CDR3 is CASSVGWTGGSPLHF. The CDR3 DNA reads as TGTGCCAGCAGCGTAGGATGGACAGGGGGTTCACCCCTCCACTTT.

The chain couples TRBV6-2 or TRBV6-3 to TRBJ2-3; 7 nucleotides align to TRBD1. CDR3 length equals 15 residues. The trim removed 6 bases at V and 2 bases at J, leaving 8 bases unmatched. Germline V CDR1 and CDR2: MNHEY, SVGEGT. This CDR3 reads CASSPQGGNTDTQYF. The CDR3 coding sequence is TGTGCCAGCAGCCCCCAAGGGGGCAACACAGATACGCAGTATTTT.